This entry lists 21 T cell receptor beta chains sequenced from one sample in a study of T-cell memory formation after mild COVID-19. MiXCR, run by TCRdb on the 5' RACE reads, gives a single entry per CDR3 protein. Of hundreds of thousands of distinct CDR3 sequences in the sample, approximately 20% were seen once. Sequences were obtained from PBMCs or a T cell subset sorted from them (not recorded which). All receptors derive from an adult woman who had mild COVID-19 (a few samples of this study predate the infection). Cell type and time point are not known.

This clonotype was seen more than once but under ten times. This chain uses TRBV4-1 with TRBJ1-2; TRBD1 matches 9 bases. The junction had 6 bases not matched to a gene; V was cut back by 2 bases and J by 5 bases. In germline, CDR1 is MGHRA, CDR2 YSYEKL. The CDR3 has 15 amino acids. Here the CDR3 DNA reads TGCGCCAGCAGCCAAAACCGGGACAGGGTTTATGGCTACACCTTC. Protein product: CASSQNRDRVYGYTF.

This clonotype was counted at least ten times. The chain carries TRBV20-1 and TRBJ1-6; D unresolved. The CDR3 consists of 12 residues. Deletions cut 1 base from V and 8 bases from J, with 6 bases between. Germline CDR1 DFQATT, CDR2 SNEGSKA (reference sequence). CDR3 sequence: CSARVRDSPLHF. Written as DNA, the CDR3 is TGCAGTGCTAGAGTTCGAGATTCACCCCTCCACTTT.

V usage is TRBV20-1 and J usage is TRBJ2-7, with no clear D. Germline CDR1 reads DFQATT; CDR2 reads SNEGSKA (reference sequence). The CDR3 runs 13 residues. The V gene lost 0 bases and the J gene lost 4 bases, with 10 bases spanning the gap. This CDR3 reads CSARDLRPYEQYF. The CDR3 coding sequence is TGCAGTGCTAGAGATCTCAGGCCATACGAGCAGTACTTC.

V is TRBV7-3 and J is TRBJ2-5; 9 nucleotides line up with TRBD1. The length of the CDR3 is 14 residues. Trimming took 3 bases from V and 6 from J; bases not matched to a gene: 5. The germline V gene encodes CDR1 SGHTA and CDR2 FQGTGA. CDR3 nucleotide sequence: TGTGCCAGCAGCTTGGGGACAGGGAAACAGACCCAGTACTTC. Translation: CASSLGTGKQTQYF.

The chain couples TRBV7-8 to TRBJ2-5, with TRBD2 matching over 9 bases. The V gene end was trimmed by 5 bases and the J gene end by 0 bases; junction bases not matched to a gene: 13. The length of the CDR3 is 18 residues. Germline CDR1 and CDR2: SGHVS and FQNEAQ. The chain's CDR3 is CASSPRAGGPTNQETQYF. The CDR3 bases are TGTGCCAGCAGCCCTCGGGCGGGAGGGCCTACAAACCAAGAGACCCAGTACTTC.

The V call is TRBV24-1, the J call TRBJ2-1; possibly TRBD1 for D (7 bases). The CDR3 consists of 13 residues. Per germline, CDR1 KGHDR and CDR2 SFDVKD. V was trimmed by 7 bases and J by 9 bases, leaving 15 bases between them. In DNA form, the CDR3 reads TGTGCCACCAGAGAGGCGGGACAGCTTGAGCAGTTCTTC. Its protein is CATREAGQLEQFF.

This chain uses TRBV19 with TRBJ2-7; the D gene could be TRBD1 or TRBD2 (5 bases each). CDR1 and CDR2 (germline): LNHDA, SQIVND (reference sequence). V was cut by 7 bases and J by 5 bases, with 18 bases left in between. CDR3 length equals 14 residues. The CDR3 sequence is CASTASVGAHEQYF. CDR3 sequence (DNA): TGTGCCAGTACCGCCTCGGTCGGGGCCCACGAGCAGTACTTC.

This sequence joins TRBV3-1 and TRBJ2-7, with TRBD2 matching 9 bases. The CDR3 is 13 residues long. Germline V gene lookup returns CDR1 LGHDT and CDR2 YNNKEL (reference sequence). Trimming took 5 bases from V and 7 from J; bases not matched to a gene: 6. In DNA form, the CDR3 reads TGTGCCAGCAGCTTAGCGGGAGTACGAGAGCAGTACTTC. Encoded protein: CASSLAGVREQYF.

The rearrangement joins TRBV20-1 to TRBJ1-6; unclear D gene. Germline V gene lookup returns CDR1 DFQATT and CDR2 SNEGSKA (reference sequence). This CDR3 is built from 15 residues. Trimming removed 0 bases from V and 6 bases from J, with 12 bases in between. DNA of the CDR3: TGCAGTGCTAGAGATACAAGGCTAACTAATTCACCCCTCCACTTT. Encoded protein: CSARDTRLTNSPLHF.

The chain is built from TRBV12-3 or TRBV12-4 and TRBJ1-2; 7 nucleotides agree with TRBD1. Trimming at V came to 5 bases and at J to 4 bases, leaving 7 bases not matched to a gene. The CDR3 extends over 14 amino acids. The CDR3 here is CASSKQGTIYGYTF. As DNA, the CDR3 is TGTGCCAGCAGTAAACAGGGGACGATCTATGGCTACACCTTC.

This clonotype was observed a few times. The CDR3 nucleotides read TGTGCCAGCAGGGCACGATTCAATCAGCCCCAGCATTTT. Amino acid sequence: CASRARFNQPQHF. This chain connects TRBV6-5 to TRBJ1-5; D call uncertain. CDR1 MNHEY and CDR2 SVGAGI come from the germline V gene. V lost 6 bases, J lost 3 bases, and 9 bases lay in between. This CDR3 has 13 residues.

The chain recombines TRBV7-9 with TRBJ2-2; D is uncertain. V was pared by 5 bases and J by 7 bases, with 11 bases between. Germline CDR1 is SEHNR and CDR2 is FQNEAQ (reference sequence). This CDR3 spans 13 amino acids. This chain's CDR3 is CASSPPGVGELFF. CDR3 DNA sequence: TGTGCCAGCAGCCCACCCGGTGTCGGGGAGCTGTTTTTT.

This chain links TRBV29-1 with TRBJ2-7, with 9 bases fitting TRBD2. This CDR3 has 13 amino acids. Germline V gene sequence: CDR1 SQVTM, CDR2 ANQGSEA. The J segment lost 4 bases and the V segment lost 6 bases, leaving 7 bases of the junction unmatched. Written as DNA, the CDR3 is TGCAGCGTCAAGGGAGCGGGGGGATACGAGCAGTACTTC. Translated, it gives CSVKGAGGYEQYF.

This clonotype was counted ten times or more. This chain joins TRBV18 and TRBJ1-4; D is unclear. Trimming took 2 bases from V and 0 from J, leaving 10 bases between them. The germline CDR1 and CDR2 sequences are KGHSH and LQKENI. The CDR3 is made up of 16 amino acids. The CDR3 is CASSPSRRTTNEKLFF. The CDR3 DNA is TGTGCCAGCTCACCATCTCGACGGACAACTAATGAAAAACTGTTTTTT.

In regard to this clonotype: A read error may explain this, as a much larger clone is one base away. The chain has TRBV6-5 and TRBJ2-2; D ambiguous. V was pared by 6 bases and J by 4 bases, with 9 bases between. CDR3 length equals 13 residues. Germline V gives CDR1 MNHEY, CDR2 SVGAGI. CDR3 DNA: TGTGCCAGCAGCTTTACAAGCACCGGGGAGCTGTTTTTT. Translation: CASSFTSTGELFF.

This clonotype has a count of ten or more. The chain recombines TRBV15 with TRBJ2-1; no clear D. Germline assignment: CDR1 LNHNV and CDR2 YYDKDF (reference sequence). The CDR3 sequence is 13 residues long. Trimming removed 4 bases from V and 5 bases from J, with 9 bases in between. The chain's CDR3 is CATSKAAHNEQFF. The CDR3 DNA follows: TGTGCCACCAGCAAGGCAGCCCACAATGAGCAGTTCTTC.

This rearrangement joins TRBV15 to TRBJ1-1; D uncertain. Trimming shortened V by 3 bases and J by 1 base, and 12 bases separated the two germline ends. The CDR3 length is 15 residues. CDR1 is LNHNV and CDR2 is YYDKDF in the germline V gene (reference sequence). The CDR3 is CATSRTLEKNTEAFF. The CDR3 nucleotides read TGTGCCACCAGCAGGACGTTAGAGAAGAACACTGAAGCTTTCTTT.

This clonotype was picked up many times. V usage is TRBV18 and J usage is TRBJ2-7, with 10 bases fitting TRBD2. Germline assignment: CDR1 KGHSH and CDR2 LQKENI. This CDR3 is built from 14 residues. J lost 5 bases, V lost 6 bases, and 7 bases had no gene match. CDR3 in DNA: TGTGCCAGCTCCCCGGGACTAGCGAGAAACGAGCAGTACTTC. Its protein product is CASSPGLARNEQYF.

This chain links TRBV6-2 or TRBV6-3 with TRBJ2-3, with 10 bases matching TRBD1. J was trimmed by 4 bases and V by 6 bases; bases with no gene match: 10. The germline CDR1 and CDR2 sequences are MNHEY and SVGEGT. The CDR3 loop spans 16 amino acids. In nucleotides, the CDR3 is TGTGCCAGCAGGACCCTCCGGGACAGGGGCTCAGATACGCAGTATTTT. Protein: CASRTLRDRGSDTQYF.

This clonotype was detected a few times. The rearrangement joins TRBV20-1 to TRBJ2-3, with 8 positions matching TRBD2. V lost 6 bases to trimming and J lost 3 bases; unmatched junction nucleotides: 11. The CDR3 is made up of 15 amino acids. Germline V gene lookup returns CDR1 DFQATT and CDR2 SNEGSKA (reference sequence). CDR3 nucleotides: TGCAGTGCCCCCAGCCGGAGCGGGGGAACAGATACGCAGTATTTT. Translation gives CSAPSRSGGTDTQYF.

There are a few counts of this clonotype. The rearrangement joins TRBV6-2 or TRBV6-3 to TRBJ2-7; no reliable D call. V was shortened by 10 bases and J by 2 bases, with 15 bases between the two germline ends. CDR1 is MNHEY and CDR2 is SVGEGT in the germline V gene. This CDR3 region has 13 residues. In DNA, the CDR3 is TGTGCCACCCTGGAGCTCCTGGCCTACGAGCAGTACTTC. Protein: CATLELLAYEQYF.